This T cell receptor (beta chain) originates from a study of Ad26.COV2.S vaccination and SARS-CoV-2 variants (dated by TCRdb to the early 2020s). Study-level background: Vaccine-arm donors came from COV1001, a multicentre, randomized, double-blind, placebo-controlled phase I-IIa trial of Ad26.COV2.S in healthy adults. Dosing of Ad26.COV2.S was intramuscular, at either 5x10^10 or 1x10^11 viral particles, delivered as one shot or as two shots spaced 56 days apart. Sequencing of the TCRbeta repertoire served to evaluate the specificity and breadth of SARS-CoV-2-reactive T cell receptors following Ad26.COV2.S vaccination. A total of 32 samples were included in the TCR-sequenced set, comprising about 20 Ad26.COV2.S vaccine recipients, 5 placebo recipients and 8 SARS-CoV-2 convalescent individuals. Trial participants were randomized into five groups of five: low-dose or high-dose Ad26.COV2.S given once or twice, or placebo on both occasions. Blinding of investigators to trial group allocation was maintained during experiments and outcome assessment. General conclusions and limits of the study: Ad26.COV2.S recipients had higher spike-specific TCR breadth than placebo recipients (P = 0.0014). Substantial breadth of spike-specific CD8+ and CD4+ T cell responses was reported after vaccination. Non-spike TCR breadth was comparable between vaccine and placebo recipients, consistent with the vaccine containing only spike. According to the authors, total T cell responses may have been underestimated by the TCR breadth and depth analyses. Comparing responses between vaccine doses or regimens was not something the study was powered to do.

Notes on this clone: It has no known antigen specificity. There are no base qualities to consult, and no much larger clone falls within one base.

TCRbeta CDR3 regions were sequenced with the immunoSEQ Assay. After extraction, genomic DNA underwent amplification by bias-controlled multiplex PCR, followed by high-throughput sequencing. In the authors' own workflow: To quantify the absolute abundance of every unique TCRbeta CDR3 region, sequences were collapsed and filtered. T cell fraction was estimated by normalizing TCRbeta template counts to usable DNA, with usable DNA measured through amplification of reference genes found in all nucleated cells. Repertoire TCRs were annotated as SARS-CoV-2-specific by exact matching of V gene, CDR3 amino acid sequence and J gene to a known reactive TCR set. The reference SARS-CoV-2 TCR set was derived from MIRA and filtered for enrichment in COVID-19-positive ImmuneCODE repertoires, a step that removed public or cross-reactive TCRs. Based on the MIRA antigens, annotated TCRs were further analysed at the level of specific ORF or position within ORF. Depth was the summed frequency of annotated unique rearrangements, while breadth was defined as annotated unique rearrangements over total unique productive rearrangements. TCR breadth was compared between groups using two-sided Wilcoxon rank-sum tests. TCRdb took over this immuneACCESS table, retaining in-frame rearrangements with V and J assigned. Such tables are incomplete; in checked studies, under half of the missing clones stem from an unresolved V gene, and the remainder is unexplained. V, J and clone size derive from that table, while D and trimming were established from the DNA sequence. The sample table shows approximately 300,000 clones, and about 82% are seen once. The ten largest make up approximately 1.9% of the sample.

Taken with the paper, the label for treatment or condition translates to: roughly 18 received Ad26.COV2.S at low or high dose, single or two shots; several received placebo; per-sample allocation not given. Repertoires of vaccine and placebo recipients were sequenced from samples taken on day 63 after the first injection. In Cohort 1b, more than 20 adults aged 18-55 years were enrolled at a single site in Boston, USA, between 29 July and 7 August 2020. Ad26.COV2.S was a replication-incompetent adenovirus type 26 vector expressing a prefusion-stabilized SARS-CoV-2 spike protein from the original Wuhan strain. CDR1 and CDR2, per the germline V gene, are SNHLY and FYNNEI. The CDR3 holds 14 amino acids from the cysteine to the phenylalanine. Solely the CDR3 DNA is kept, with 42 bases framed from the first base. Relative to germline, V is 3 bases shorter and J is 8 bases shorter, with 15 bases between their ends.

This TCR came from a person aged 18-65 years who received the Ad26.COV2.S COVID-19 vaccine or a placebo. The sequence joins TRBV2 to TRBJ2-3; possibly the D gene is TRBD1, per 6 matching bases. The sequenced sample was peripheral blood, obtained in a trial of Ad26.COV2.S vaccine versus placebo. The nucleotide sequence reads as follows: TGTGCCAGCAGTGACCCATTGACAGGAATTACGCAGTATTTT. Its product reads: CASSDPLTGITQYF.